This is a list of T cell receptor beta chains from one sample in a study of graft-versus-host responses after intestinal transplantation. No antigens are known for them. Clones were read by immunoSEQ multiplex PCR, and TCRdb kept only the in-frame ones, dropping some. This sample carries about 130,000 clones, around 90% of them seen once, and the ten largest clones take about 0.18%. This specimen consisted of unstimulated CD4+ T cells sorted from spleen or lymph node cells, obtained before intestinal transplant. These receptors originate from a human donor who received an intestinal transplant. Both conserved end residues are part of each CDR3. D genes are given only for firm matches. Part of the rows lack a size; the others show once, few, many or a class for expanded clones.

D	V	size	J	DNA	CDR3
NA	TRBV30	NA	TRBJ2-7	TGTGCCTGGACAATGGGGGGGCGGCTCGAGCAGTACTTC	CAWTMGGRLEQYF
NA	TRBV6-1	NA	TRBJ2-5	TGTGCCAGCAGTGAAGTACCGGGGAGGCAAGAGACCCAGTACTTC	CASSEVPGRQETQYF
NA	TRBV7-3	NA	TRBJ1-1	TGTGCCAGCAGCTTAGGTTTAACGAACACTGAAGCTTTCTTT	CASSLGLTNTEAFF
NA	TRBV6-4	NA	TRBJ1-2	TGTGCCAGTAGGGGGGAGGACACCCTTAACTATGGCTACACCTTC	CASRGEDTLNYGYTF
NA	TRBV29-1	NA	TRBJ2-7	TGCAGCGTTACTGACAGACCGGGGGTTTTTATCGACGAGCAGTACTTC	CSVTDRPGVFIDEQYF
NA	TRBV5-1	NA	TRBJ1-3	TGCGCCAGCAGCATACAGGGCCCCTCCTCTGGAAACACCATATATTTT	CASSIQGPSSGNTIYF
TRBD2	TRBV5-6	NA	TRBJ2-4	TGTGCCAGCAGCTTGAGTCGGGAGGAAAAAAGCAGAAACATTCAGTACTTC	CASSLSREEKSRNIQYF
NA	TRBV5-4	NA	TRBJ2-2	TGTGCCAGCAGCTTGGAATCTGATCTCGGGGAGCTGTTTTTT	CASSLESDLGELFF
TRBD1	TRBV5-6	NA	TRBJ1-2	TGTGCCAGCAGCTTCGACAGGGCTAACTATGGCTACACCTTC	CASSFDRANYGYTF
TRBD1	TRBV9	NA	TRBJ2-5	TGTGCCAGCAGCGTAGGGCCGACAGGGGGCGTACTAGAGACCCAGTACTTC	CASSVGPTGGVLETQYF
TRBD1	TRBV25-1	once	TRBJ1-2	TGTGCCAGTCAAACCGGGACAGGGTTGAATGGCTACACCTTC	CASQTGTGLNGYTF
NA	TRBV5-4	NA	TRBJ2-1	TGTGCCAGCAGCTTCGACAGGAATTACTACTATGAGCAGTTCTTC	CASSFDRNYYYEQFF
TRBD2	TRBV28	NA	TRBJ2-3	TGTGCCAGCAGCACCGAGCGGGGCCGCACAGATACGCAGTATTTT	CASSTERGRTDTQYF
TRBD2	TRBV5-6	NA	TRBJ2-7	TGTGCCAGCAGCTTGGCTAGCGGGAGGGCCTACGAGCAGTACTTC	CASSLASGRAYEQYF
NA	TRBV5-4	NA	TRBJ1-5	TGTGCCAGCAGCGTAAGGGGTAGCAATCAGCCCCAGCATTTT	CASSVRGSNQPQHF
NA	TRBV4-1	NA	TRBJ2-2	TGCGCCAGCAGCCAAGATGCCCTACCAACCCCCGGGGAGCTGTTTTTT	CASSQDALPTPGELFF
NA	TRBV15	NA	TRBJ2-7	TGTGCCACCAGCAGAGATCTTAAGATTCGGATAGCCCGCGAGCAGTACTTC	CATSRDLKIRIAREQYF
NA	TRBV29-1	once	TRBJ2-3	TGCAGCGTTATAGCGGATAGCACAGATACGCAGTATTTT	CSVIADSTDTQYF
TRBD2	TRBV7-3	NA	TRBJ2-1	TGTGCCAGCAGCTTAAAGGTGGGACTAGCGGGAGGCGCGTCCTACAATGAGCAGTTCTTC	CASSLKVGLAGGASYNEQFF
TRBD1	TRBV14	NA	TRBJ2-7	TGTGCCAGCAGCCGGGGGGCTGGGACAGGGAACGAGCAGTACTTC	CASSRGAGTGNEQYF
NA	TRBV28	NA	TRBJ1-4	TGTGCCAGCAGTTTATTGGGGGCAACTAATGAAAAACTGTTTTTT	CASSLLGATNEKLFF
TRBD2	TRBV2	NA	TRBJ2-7	TGTGCCAGCAGTGAACTAGCGGGGGGCAACGAGCAGTACTTC	CASSELAGGNEQYF
NA	TRBV27	NA	TRBJ2-7	TGTGCCAGCAGTTTCAGTAACGGTTACGAGCAGTACTTC	CASSFSNGYEQYF
NA	TRBV18	once	TRBJ2-1	TGTGCCAGCTCACCTGGACCAAATCACAATGAGCAGTTCTTC	CASSPGPNHNEQFF
NA	TRBV27	NA	TRBJ1-4	TGTGCCAGCAGTTTATTAGGGGGGGAAAACGGGGAAAAACTGTTTTTT	CASSLLGGENGEKLFF